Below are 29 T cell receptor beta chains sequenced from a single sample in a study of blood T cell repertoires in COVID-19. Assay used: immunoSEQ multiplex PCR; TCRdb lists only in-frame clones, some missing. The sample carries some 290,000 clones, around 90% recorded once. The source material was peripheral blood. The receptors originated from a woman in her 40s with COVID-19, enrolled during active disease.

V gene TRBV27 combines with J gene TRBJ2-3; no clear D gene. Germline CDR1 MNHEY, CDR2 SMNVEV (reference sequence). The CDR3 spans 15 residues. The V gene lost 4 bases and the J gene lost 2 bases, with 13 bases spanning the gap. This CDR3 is CASSSIPGSTDTQYF. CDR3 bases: TGTGCCAGCAGTTCCATACCAGGTTCCACAGATACGCAGTATTTT.

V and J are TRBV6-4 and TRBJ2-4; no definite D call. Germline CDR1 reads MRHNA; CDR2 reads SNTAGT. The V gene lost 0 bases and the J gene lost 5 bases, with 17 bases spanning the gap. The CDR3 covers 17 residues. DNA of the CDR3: TGTGCCAGCAGTGACTCGAAGATAGGCGGTTGGGAAAACATTCAGTACTTC. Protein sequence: CASSDSKIGGWENIQYF.

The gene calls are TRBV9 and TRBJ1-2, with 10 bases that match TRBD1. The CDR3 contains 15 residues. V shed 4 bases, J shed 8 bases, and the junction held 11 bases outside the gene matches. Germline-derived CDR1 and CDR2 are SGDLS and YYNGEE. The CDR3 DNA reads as TGTGCCAGCAGCTTACCCGGGACAGGGGCTCGGGGCTACACCTTC. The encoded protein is CASSLPGTGARGYTF.

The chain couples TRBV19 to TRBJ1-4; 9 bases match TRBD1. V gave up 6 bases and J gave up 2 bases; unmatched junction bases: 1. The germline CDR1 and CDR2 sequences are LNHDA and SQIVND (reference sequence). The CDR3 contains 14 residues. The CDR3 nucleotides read TGTGCCAGTAGCACAGGGGGCACTAATGAAAAACTGTTTTTT. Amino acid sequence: CASSTGGTNEKLFF.

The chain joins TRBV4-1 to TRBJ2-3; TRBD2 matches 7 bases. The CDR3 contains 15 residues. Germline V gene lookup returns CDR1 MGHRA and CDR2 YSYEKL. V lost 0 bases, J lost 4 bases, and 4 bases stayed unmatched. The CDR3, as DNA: TGCGCCAGCAGCCAAGAGCGCCTAGCGGCAGATACGCAGTATTTT. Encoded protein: CASSQERLAADTQYF.

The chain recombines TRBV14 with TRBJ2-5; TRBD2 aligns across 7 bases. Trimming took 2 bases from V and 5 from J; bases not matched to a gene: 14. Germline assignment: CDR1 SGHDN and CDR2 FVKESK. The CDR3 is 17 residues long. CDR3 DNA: TGTGCCAGCAGCCAACAAATCGGACTACCAGCGGGGGAGACCCAGTACTTC. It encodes CASSQQIGLPAGETQYF.

CDR3 DNA: TGTGCCATCAGTGGGCCGGACAGGGTGTACACTGAAGCTTTCTTT. This translates into CAISGPDRVYTEAFF. The chain combines TRBV10-3 with TRBJ1-1; 8 nucleotides align to TRBD1. The ends lost 4 bases at V and 3 bases at J; junction bases unmatched: 7. Germline-derived CDR1 and CDR2 are ENHRY and SYGVKD. This CDR3 is 15 amino acids long.

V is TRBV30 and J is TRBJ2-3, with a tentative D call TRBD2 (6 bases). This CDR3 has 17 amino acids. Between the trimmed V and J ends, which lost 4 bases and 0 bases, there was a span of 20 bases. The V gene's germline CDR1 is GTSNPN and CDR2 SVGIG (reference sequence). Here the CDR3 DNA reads TGTGCCTGGATCCCAGGCGTGCTAGCGACTAGCACAGATACGCAGTATTTT. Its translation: CAWIPGVLATSTDTQYF.

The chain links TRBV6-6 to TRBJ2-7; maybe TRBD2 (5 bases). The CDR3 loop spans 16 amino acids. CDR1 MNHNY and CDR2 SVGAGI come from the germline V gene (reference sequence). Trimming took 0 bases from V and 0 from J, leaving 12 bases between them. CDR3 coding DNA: TGTGCCAGCAGTTACTCGAGGAGGATGAGCTCCTACGAGCAGTACTTC. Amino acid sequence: CASSYSRRMSSYEQYF.

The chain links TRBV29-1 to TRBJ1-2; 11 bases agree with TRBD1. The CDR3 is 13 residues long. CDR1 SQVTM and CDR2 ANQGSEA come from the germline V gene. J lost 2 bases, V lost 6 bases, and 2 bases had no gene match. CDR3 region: CSVDRGPNYGYTF. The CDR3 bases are TGCAGCGTGGACAGGGGGCCAAACTATGGCTACACCTTC.

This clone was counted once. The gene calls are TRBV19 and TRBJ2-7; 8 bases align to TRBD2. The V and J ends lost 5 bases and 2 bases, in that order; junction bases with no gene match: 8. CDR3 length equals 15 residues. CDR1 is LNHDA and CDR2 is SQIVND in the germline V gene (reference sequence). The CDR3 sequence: CASSSRLASAYEQYF. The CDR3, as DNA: TGTGCCAGTAGTTCAAGACTAGCGAGCGCCTACGAGCAGTACTTC.

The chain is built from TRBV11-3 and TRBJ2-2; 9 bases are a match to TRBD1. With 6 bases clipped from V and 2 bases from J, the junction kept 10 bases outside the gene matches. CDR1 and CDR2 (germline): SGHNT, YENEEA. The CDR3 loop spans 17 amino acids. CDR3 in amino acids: CASRSGLGQGNTGELFF. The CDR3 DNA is TGTGCCAGCAGGTCGGGCTTGGGACAGGGCAACACCGGGGAGCTGTTTTTT.

The CDR3 DNA is TGTGCCAGCAGCGCCAGGGGGGTCTACTACGAGCAGTACTTC. Translating gives CASSARGVYYEQYF. The chain employs TRBV7-2 and TRBJ2-7; D is possibly TRBD1 (7 bases). This CDR3 has 14 residues. Trimming took 5 bases from V and 3 from J, leaving 14 bases between them. Per germline, CDR1 SGHTA and CDR2 FQGNSA.

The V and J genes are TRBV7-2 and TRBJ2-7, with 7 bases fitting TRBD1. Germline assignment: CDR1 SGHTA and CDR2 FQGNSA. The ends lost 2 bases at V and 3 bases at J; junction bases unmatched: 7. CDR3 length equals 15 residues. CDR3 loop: CASSLLRDSLYEQYF. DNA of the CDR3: TGTGCCAGCAGCTTACTCCGGGACAGCCTCTACGAGCAGTACTTC.

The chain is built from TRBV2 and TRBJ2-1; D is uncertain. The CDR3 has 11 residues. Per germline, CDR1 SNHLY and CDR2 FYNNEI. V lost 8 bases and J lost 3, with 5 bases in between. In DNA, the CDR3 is TGTGCCAGCTCCTACTACAATGAGCAGTTCTTC. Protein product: CASSYYNEQFF.

The CDR3 loop is CARSSGQGKLFF. The CDR3 nucleotides are TGTGCCAGAAGCTCCGGACAGGGAAAACTGTTTTTT. This chain uses TRBV5-3 with TRBJ1-4, with TRBD1 matching over 8 bases. TRBV5-3 is known as an ORF, though its function is uncertain. V lost 3 bases to trimming and J lost 10 bases; unmatched junction nucleotides: 2. CDR3 length equals 12 residues.

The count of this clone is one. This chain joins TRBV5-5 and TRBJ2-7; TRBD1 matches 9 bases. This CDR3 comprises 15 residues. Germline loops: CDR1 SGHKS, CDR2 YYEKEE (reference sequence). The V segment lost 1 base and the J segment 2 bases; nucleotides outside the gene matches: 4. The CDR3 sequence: CASSLPDRGTYEQYF. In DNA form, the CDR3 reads TGTGCCAGCAGCTTGCCCGACAGGGGGACCTACGAGCAGTACTTC.

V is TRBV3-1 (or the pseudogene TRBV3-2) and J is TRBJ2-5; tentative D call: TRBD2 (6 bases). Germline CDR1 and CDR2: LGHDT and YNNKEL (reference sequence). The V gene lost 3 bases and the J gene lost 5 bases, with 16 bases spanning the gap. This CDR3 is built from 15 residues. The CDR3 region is CASSHRRGRLETQYF. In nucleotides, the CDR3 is TGTGCCAGCAGCCATAGGCGAGGGAGGCTTGAGACCCAGTACTTC.

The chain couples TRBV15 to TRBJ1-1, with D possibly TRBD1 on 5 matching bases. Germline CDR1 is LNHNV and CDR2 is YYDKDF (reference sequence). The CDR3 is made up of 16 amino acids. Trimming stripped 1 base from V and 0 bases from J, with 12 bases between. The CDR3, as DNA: TGTGCCACCAGCAGAGGGGGGGAAGGGATGAACACTGAAGCTTTCTTT. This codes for CATSRGGEGMNTEAFF.

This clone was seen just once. The CDR3 loop is CASSLVSWRGQPQHF. The CDR3 region has the DNA TGTGCCAGCAGTTTAGTTAGTTGGCGGGGGCAGCCCCAGCATTTT. This chain connects TRBV27 to TRBJ1-5; D is perhaps TRBD1 (5 bases). This CDR3 comprises 15 residues. The V gene lost 2 bases and the J gene lost 7 bases, with 15 bases spanning the gap. Germline lookup yields CDR1 MNHEY and CDR2 SMNVEV (reference sequence).

This CDR3 reads CASSLAHDYGYTF. The CDR3 DNA reads as TGTGCCAGCAGCTTGGCCCATGACTATGGCTACACCTTC. V and J are TRBV5-4 and TRBJ1-2; D gene ambiguous. This CDR3 is built from 13 residues. Germline V CDR1 and CDR2: SGHNT, YYREEE (reference sequence). The V end was cut by 0 bases, the J end by 3 bases, with 6 bases between.

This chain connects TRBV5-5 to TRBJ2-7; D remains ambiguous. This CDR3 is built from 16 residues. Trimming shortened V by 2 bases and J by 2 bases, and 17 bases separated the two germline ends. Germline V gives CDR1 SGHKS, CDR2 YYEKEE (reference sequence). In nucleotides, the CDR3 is TGTGCCAGCAGCTTTGGGTTGGGCCACGAACCCTACGAGCAGTACTTC. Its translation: CASSFGLGHEPYEQYF.

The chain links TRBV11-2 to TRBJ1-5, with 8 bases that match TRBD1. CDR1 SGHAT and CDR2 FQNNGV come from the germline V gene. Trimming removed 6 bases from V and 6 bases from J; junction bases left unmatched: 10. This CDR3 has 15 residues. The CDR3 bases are TGTGCCAGCAGGAAGACAGGGGCCCGGATTCAGCCCCAGCATTTT. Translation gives CASRKTGARIQPQHF.

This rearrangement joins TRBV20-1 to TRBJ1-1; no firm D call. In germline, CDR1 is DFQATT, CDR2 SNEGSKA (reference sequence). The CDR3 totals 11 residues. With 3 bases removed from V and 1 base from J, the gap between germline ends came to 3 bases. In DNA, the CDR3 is TGCAGTGCTAGTCAGAACACTGAAGCTTTCTTT. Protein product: CSASQNTEAFF.

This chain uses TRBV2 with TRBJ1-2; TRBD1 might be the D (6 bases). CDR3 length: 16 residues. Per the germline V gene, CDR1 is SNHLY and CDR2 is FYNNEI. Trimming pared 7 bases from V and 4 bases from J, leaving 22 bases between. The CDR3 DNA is TGTGCCAGCAAAAAAGACAGGCTCATAACTACCTATGGCTACACCTTC. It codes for CASKKDRLITTYGYTF.

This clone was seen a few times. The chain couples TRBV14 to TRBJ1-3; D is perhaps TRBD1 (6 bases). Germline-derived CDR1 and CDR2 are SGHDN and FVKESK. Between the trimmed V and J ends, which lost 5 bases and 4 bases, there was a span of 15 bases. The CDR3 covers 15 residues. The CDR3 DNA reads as TGTGCCAGCAGCGGAAGCGGGACACCGGGAAACACCATATATTTT. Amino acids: CASSGSGTPGNTIYF.

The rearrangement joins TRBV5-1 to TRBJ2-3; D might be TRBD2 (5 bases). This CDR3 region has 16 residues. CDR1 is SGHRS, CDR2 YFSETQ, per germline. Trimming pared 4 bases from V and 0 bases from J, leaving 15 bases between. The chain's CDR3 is CASSLEIASSTDTQYF. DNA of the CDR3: TGCGCCAGCAGCCTGGAAATAGCGTCTAGCACAGATACGCAGTATTTT.

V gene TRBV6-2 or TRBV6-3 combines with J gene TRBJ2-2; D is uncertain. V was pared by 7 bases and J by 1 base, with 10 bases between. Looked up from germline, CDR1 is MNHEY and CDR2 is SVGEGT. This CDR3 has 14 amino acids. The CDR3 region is CASTPAGNTGELFF. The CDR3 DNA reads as TGTGCCAGCACCCCTGCAGGGAACACCGGGGAGCTGTTTTTT.

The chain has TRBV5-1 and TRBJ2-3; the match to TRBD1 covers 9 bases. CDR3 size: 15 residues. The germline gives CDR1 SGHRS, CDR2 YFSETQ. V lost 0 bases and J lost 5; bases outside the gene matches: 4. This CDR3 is CASSLGRTGEDTQYF. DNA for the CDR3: TGCGCCAGCAGCTTGGGCCGGACAGGGGAAGATACGCAGTATTTT. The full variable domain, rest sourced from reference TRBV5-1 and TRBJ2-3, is KAGVTQTPRYLIKTRGQQVTLSCSPISGHRSVSWYQQTPGQGLQFLFEYFSETQRNKGNFPGRFSGRQFSNSRSEMNVSTLELGDSALYLCASSLGRTGEDTQYFGPGTRLTVL.